Presented here are 3 T cell receptor beta chains from one specimen sequenced in a study of blood T cell repertoires in COVID-19. Only in-frame clones appear in the TCRdb table, and some are missing; sequencing was by immunoSEQ multiplex PCR. The table records about 88,000 clones, around 90% of them present only once. The sequenced material came from peripheral blood. These receptors were collected from a male donor with acute or convalescent COVID-19.

The chain joins TRBV24-1 to TRBJ2-7, with TRBD1 matching 8 bases. The germline V gene has CDR1 KGHDR and CDR2 SFDVKD. The CDR3 covers 14 residues. The junction had 5 bases not matched to a gene; V was cut back by 3 bases and J by 5 bases. The CDR3 loop is CATSDAGQANEQYF. CDR3 DNA: TGTGCCACCAGTGATGCGGGACAGGCCAACGAGCAGTACTTC.

This rearrangement joins TRBV2 to TRBJ1-5, with 7 bases lining up with TRBD1. There are 15 residues in the CDR3. Germline V gene sequence: CDR1 SNHLY, CDR2 FYNNEI. V gave up 4 bases and J gave up 1 base; unmatched junction bases: 4. DNA of the CDR3: TGTGCCAGCAGTGGGGGACAGTCGAGCAATCAGCCCCAGCATTTT. This translates into CASSGGQSSNQPQHF.

The V gene is TRBV5-1, the J gene TRBJ2-2, with D unclear. Looked up from germline, CDR1 is SGHRS and CDR2 is YFSETQ. The ends were cut back, 0 bases at V and 2 bases at J, with 11 bases in the middle. This CDR3 region has 16 residues. The CDR3: CASSLEHPTNTGELFF. In nucleotides, the CDR3 is TGCGCCAGCAGCTTGGAACACCCCACCAACACCGGGGAGCTGTTTTTT.